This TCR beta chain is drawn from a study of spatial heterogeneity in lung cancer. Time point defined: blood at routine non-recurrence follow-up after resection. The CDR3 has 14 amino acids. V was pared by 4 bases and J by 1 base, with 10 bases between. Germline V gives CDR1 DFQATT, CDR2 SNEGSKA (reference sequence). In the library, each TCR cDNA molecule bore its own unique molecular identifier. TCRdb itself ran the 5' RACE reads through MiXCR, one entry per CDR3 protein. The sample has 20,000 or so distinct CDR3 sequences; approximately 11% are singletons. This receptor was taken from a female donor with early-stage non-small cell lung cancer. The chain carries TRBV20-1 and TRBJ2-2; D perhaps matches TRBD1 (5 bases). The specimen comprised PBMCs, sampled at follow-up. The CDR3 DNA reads TGCAGTGCTAAGGCACAGGAGAACACCGGGGAGCTGTTTTTT. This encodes CSAKAQENTGELFF.